The 9 T cell receptor beta chains in this list originate from one sample, sequenced in a study of beta chain features in type 1 diabetes. Sequencing targeted expressed TCRB transcripts, as all isolated RNA had been reverse transcribed. The table came from immunoSEQ multiplex PCR; TCRdb's copy has only in-frame clones and leaves some out. Found here are 620,000 or so clones, around 15% of them singletons; the top ten hold 0.093%. Source material: naive CD4+ T cells from blood. Receptor source: a man between 18 and 35 years old in good health.

The table lists this clone with a few counts. The chain carries TRBV7-2 and TRBJ1-3; no definite D call. This CDR3 is built from 16 residues. Looked up from germline, CDR1 is SGHTA and CDR2 is FQGNSA. V lost 2 bases to trimming and J lost 0 bases, with 11 bases between them. Here the CDR3 DNA reads TGTGCCAGCAGCTTACAGGCTATAAACTCTGGAAACACCATATATTTT. This encodes CASSLQAINSGNTIYF.

This clone was seen more than once but under ten times. Other DNA sequences within the sample encode an identical CDR3. V and J are TRBV28 and TRBJ1-1; no reliable D call. V lost 2 bases, J lost 3 bases, and 4 bases lay in between. Germline V gene sequence: CDR1 MDHEN, CDR2 SYDVKM. This CDR3 is 12 amino acids long. The CDR3 coding sequence is TGTGCCAGCAGTTTAGTGGACACTGAAGCTTTCTTT. It codes for CASSLVDTEAFF.

The V and J genes are TRBV18 and TRBJ2-5; the match to TRBD1 covers 9 bases. Trimming cost V 6 bases and J 5 bases; bases outside gene matches: 10. The CDR3 sequence is 15 residues long. Germline V gene sequence: CDR1 KGHSH, CDR2 LQKENI. The CDR3 DNA is TGTGCCAGCTCGCCCCGGACAGGGGATCAGGAGACCCAGTACTTC. Residues: CASSPRTGDQETQYF.

This clone came up a few times. The J gene is TRBJ1-2, the V gene TRBV10-3; a weak D match, TRBD1 (6 bases). CDR3 length: 16 amino acids. The V end lost 6 bases, the J end lost 2 bases, and 19 bases lay between the germline ends. Germline-derived CDR1 and CDR2 are ENHRY and SYGVKD. The CDR3 reads CAISDTGRQTNYGYTF. The CDR3 nucleotides read TGTGCCATCAGCGATACAGGGAGACAGACGAACTATGGCTACACCTTC.

This clone was seen only a few times. The V gene is TRBV7-2, the J gene TRBJ1-2; maybe TRBD1 (6 bases). This CDR3 region has 15 residues. Germline values: CDR1 SGHTA, CDR2 FQGNSA. Trimming left V 5 bases short and J 2 bases short, with 15 bases between. CDR3 DNA: TGTGCCAGCAGCCCCCAGACAGGACACAACTATGGCTACACCTTC. Translation: CASSPQTGHNYGYTF.

There are a few counts of this clone. Germline and junction disagree at one end, which may indicate a read error. The chain's CDR3 is CASSPNPGTGTDTQYF. CDR3 in DNA: TGTGCTAGCAGCCCCAATCCCGGGACAGGGACAGATACGCAGTATTTT. The gene calls are TRBV7-7 and TRBJ2-3; the match to TRBD1 covers 9 bases. The CDR3 runs 16 residues. Looked up from germline, CDR1 is SSHAT and CDR2 is FNYEAQ (reference sequence).

The chain is built from TRBV5-4 and TRBJ2-5; 8 bases align to TRBD1. Germline assignment: CDR1 SGHNT and CDR2 YYREEE (reference sequence). This CDR3 spans 16 amino acids. J was trimmed by 1 base and V by 4 bases; bases with no gene match: 9. CDR3 region: CASSAGQGRGQETQYF. DNA for the CDR3: TGTGCCAGCAGCGCCGGACAGGGAAGGGGCCAAGAGACCCAGTACTTC.

This clone was counted only a few times. This chain uses TRBV5-1 with TRBJ2-2; the D gene could be TRBD1 or TRBD2 (6 bases each). The CDR3 is 14 residues long. CDR1 and CDR2 from the germline V gene are SGHRS and YFSETQ. Trimming shortened V by 6 bases and J by 2 bases, and 11 bases separated the two germline ends. The CDR3 DNA reads TGCGCCAGCAACATCGGGGGCAACACCGGGGAGCTGTTTTTT. Amino acid sequence: CASNIGGNTGELFF.

This clone was seen more than once but under ten times. This sequence joins TRBV7-9 and TRBJ2-5; D is possibly TRBD1 or TRBD2 (6 bases each). This CDR3 comprises 14 residues. Trimming removed 2 bases at V and 5 bases at J, with 12 bases between. Germline V lookup: CDR1 SEHNR, CDR2 FQNEAQ (reference sequence). In nucleotides, the CDR3 is TGTGCCAGCAGCTTATCAGGGGCGGGGGAGACCCAGTACTTC. This codes for CASSLSGAGETQYF.